Presented here are 6 T cell receptor beta chains from one specimen sequenced in a study of T cell responses to AZD1222 COVID-19 vaccine. Sequenced by immunoSEQ multiplex PCR; TCRdb stores in-frame clones only, minus some. The sample has about 140,000 clones, roughly 88% seen once. Sample: peripheral blood, taken on day 0 of AZD1222 vaccination. These receptors were obtained from an adult in good health.

The chain has TRBV28 and TRBJ1-5, with D unresolved. This CDR3 spans 15 amino acids. The V end was cut by 5 bases, the J end by 3 bases, with 14 bases between. CDR1 and CDR2 from the germline V gene are MDHEN and SYDVKM. The CDR3 protein is CASSPRDRSNQPQHF. For the CDR3, the DNA is TGTGCCAGCAGTCCCAGAGACCGTTCCAATCAGCCCCAGCATTTT.

This clone was observed a single time. This rearrangement joins TRBV3-1 (or the pseudogene TRBV3-2) to TRBJ1-4; 9 bases fit TRBD1. V shed 3 bases and J 8 bases; nucleotides not matched to a gene: 4. Germline V gives CDR1 LGHDT, CDR2 YNNKEL (reference sequence). The CDR3 extends over 14 amino acids. The CDR3 loop is CASSHRTGVEKLFF. The CDR3 nucleotides read TGTGCCAGCAGCCACCGGACAGGGGTAGAAAAACTGTTTTTT.

V gene TRBV19 combines with J gene TRBJ1-3; no reliable D call. This CDR3 region has 14 residues. CDR1 and CDR2 from the germline V gene are LNHDA and SQIVND (reference sequence). The germline V and J ends were trimmed by 1 base and 0 bases, with 4 bases remaining between them. The CDR3: CASSIADSGNTIYF. The CDR3, as DNA: TGTGCCAGTAGTATAGCTGACTCTGGAAACACCATATATTTT. The complete variable domain, with remaining parts taken from reference TRBV19 and TRBJ1-3, reads DGGITQSPKYLFRKEGQNVTLSCEQNLNHDAMYWYRQDPGQGLRLIYYSQIVNDFQKGDIAEGYSVSREKKESFPLTVTSAQKNPTAFYLCASSIADSGNTIYFGEGSWLTVV.

This chain uses TRBV19 with TRBJ2-7; 9 bases agree with TRBD2. Germline V lookup: CDR1 LNHDA, CDR2 SQIVND (reference sequence). The CDR3 is 17 residues long. The ends lost 0 bases at V and 4 bases at J; junction bases unmatched: 10. Here the CDR3 reads CASSIEVTSGVVYEQYF. CDR3 in DNA: TGTGCCAGTAGTATAGAGGTGACTAGCGGAGTGGTATACGAGCAGTACTTC. The whole variable domain, remainder taken from reference TRBV19 and TRBJ2-7, is DGGITQSPKYLFRKEGQNVTLSCEQNLNHDAMYWYRQDPGQGLRLIYYSQIVNDFQKGDIAEGYSVSREKKESFPLTVTSAQKNPTAFYLCASSIEVTSGVVYEQYFGPGTRLTVT.

The genes are TRBV10-2 and TRBJ2-1; unclear D gene. CDR3 length: 12 residues. V lost 6 bases, J lost 9 bases, and 12 bases lay in between. Germline V CDR1 and CDR2: WSHSY, SAAADI. The CDR3 DNA is TGCGCCAGCAGGGCAAGCGTGGGTGAGCAGTTCTTC. Translated, it gives CASRASVGEQFF.

The chain employs TRBV5-1 and TRBJ1-6, with 9 bases lining up with TRBD1. This CDR3 has 16 residues. Germline trimming cut 4 bases from V and 12 bases from J; bases unmatched to any gene: 14. CDR1 SGHRS and CDR2 YFSETQ come from the germline V gene. CDR3 bases: TGCGCCAGCAGCGGGACGGCCGGACAGGGGTCTCTACCCCTCCACTTT. Residues: CASSGTAGQGSLPLHF.